Presented here are 2 T cell receptor beta chains from one specimen sequenced in a study of glioma-infiltrating T cells after dendritic cell vaccination listed by TCRdb under 2016. The time point label, as the study defines it: after dendritic cell vaccination, including at tumor progression/relapse. The receptor library was made with the immunoSEQ multiplex PCR assay. TCRdb retrieved this table from immuneACCESS and kept in-frame rearrangements only. Not all clones are present; in checked studies, unresolved V genes account for under half, and no reason is known for the remainder. In all, the sample holds roughly 87,000 clones, and roughly 80% of those were seen once. About 6.8% of the sample comes from the top ten. The sequences come from blood, collected after dendritic cell vaccination. Receptors originate from a human donor with glioblastoma.

The rearrangement links TRBV7-8 to TRBJ2-1; 8 bases map to TRBD2. CDR3 size: 17 residues. Germline values: CDR1 SGHVS, CDR2 FQNEAQ. J lost 4 bases, V lost 1 base, and 9 bases had no gene match. CDR3 residues: CASSLVASGGIYNEQFF. The CDR3 region has the DNA TGTGCCAGCAGCTTAGTAGCAAGCGGGGGTATATACAATGAGCAGTTCTTC.

The V and J genes are TRBV5-4 and TRBJ1-2; tentative D call: TRBD1 (6 bases). The CDR3 extends over 14 amino acids. In germline, CDR1 is SGHNT, CDR2 YYREEE (reference sequence). Trimming pared 2 bases from V and 0 bases from J, leaving 8 bases between. The CDR3 DNA follows: TGTGCCAGCAGCTTCGACAGGTCTAACTATGGCTACACCTTC. As protein: CASSFDRSNYGYTF.